The 2 T cell receptor beta chains listed next were all sequenced from one sample in a study of beta chain features in type 1 diabetes. Of the isolated RNA, all was reverse transcribed, and so the sequenced material was expressed TCRB transcripts. Repertoires were generated with immunoSEQ multiplex PCR, while TCRdb's copy carries only in-frame clones and drops some. The data hold hundreds of thousands of clones, with 9.5% to 12% observed a single time. Input material: naive CD4+ T cells from blood. The source of these receptors is a woman aged 18-35 years in good health.

This clone came up a few times. Distinct nucleotide sequences in the sample also encode this CDR3. The chain uses TRBV7-2 and TRBJ1-2; D gene unclear. With 0 bases removed from V and 0 bases from J, the gap between germline ends came to 8 bases. This CDR3 comprises 15 residues. The germline V gene encodes CDR1 SGHTA and CDR2 FQGNSA. This CDR3 is CASSLALGANYGYTF. The CDR3 bases are TGTGCCAGCAGCTTAGCCCTCGGTGCTAACTATGGCTACACCTTC.

This clone appeared a few times. The chain uses TRBV6-5 and TRBJ2-3, with D perhaps TRBD1 or TRBD2 (5 bases each). From germline, CDR1 is MNHEY and CDR2 SVGAGI. The CDR3 is made up of 15 amino acids. The V and J ends lost 1 base and 4 bases respectively, with 12 bases between them. This CDR3 is CASSYFGAWSDTQYF. The DNA for the CDR3 is TGTGCCAGCAGTTACTTCGGGGCATGGTCAGATACGCAGTATTTT.